A single sample gave rise to the 17 T cell receptor beta chains below, sequenced in a study of Ad26.COV2.S vaccination and SARS-CoV-2 variants. Treatment of the sample: 19 received Ad26.COV2.S at low or high dose, single or two shots; roughly 5 received placebo; per-sample allocation not given. Collection of the samples took place on day 63 after the first injection of vaccine or placebo. This table comes from immunoSEQ multiplex PCR, and its TCRdb copy is limited to in-frame clones, with some not included. The sample records 380,000 or so clones, 86% being singletons. The material was peripheral blood, obtained in a trial of Ad26.COV2.S vaccine versus placebo. These receptors were collected from a person aged 18-60 years who received the Ad26.COV2.S COVID-19 vaccine or a placebo.

This clone was recorded once. Germline is not matched at one junction end, which may reflect a read error. This chain connects TRBV19 to TRBJ1-3; 7 bases match TRBD1. CDR3 length equals 15 residues. Germline V gene data show CDR1 as LNHDA and CDR2 as SQIVND (reference sequence). The CDR3 DNA reads TGTGCCAGTAGCATAGGACAGGCATTTGGAAACACCATATATTTT. Its translation: CASSIGQAFGNTIYF.

The V call is TRBV27, the J call TRBJ2-7, with TRBD1 identical over 9 bases. Trimming cost V 5 bases and J 7 bases; bases outside gene matches: 3. This CDR3 region has 12 residues. The germline V gene encodes CDR1 MNHEY and CDR2 SMNVEV (reference sequence). CDR3 sequence (DNA): TGTGCCAGCAGTCGGACAGGGGTTGAGCAGTACTTC. Translation gives CASSRTGVEQYF.

This clone was counted once. The chain recombines TRBV27 with TRBJ1-3; D not certain. The ends were cut back, 3 bases at V and 4 bases at J, with 10 bases in the middle. This CDR3 has 14 residues. Germline CDR1 is MNHEY and CDR2 is SMNVEV (reference sequence). The CDR3 bases are TGTGCCAGCAGTTTCTCCGGGCCCGGAAACACCATATATTTT. Amino acids: CASSFSGPGNTIYF.

This chain links TRBV19 with TRBJ2-4; D possibly uses TRBD1 or TRBD2 (6 bases each). The germline V and J ends were trimmed by 4 bases and 5 bases, with 18 bases remaining between them. There are 16 residues in the CDR3. Germline V gene data show CDR1 as LNHDA and CDR2 as SQIVND (reference sequence). CDR3 nucleotides: TGTGCCAGTAGTACCTTCGCGGCGGGACAAGAAAACATTCAGTACTTC. It translates to CASSTFAAGQENIQYF.

Notes on this clone: In the same sample, other DNA sequences code for this CDR3. The chain uses TRBV7-6 and TRBJ2-3; 11 nucleotides match TRBD2. This CDR3 contains 15 residues. The ends lost 5 bases at V and 3 bases at J; junction bases unmatched: 4. Per the germline V gene, CDR1 is SGHVS and CDR2 is FNYEAQ. This CDR3 reads CASSPGTSGTDTQYF. The CDR3 nucleotides read TGTGCCAGCAGCCCCGGGACTAGCGGTACAGATACGCAGTATTTT.

The V gene is TRBV12-3 or TRBV12-4, the J gene TRBJ2-1; possibly TRBD1 for D (5 bases). Between the trimmed V and J ends, which lost 3 bases and 6 bases, there was a span of 6 bases. The CDR3 totals 12 residues. CDR3: CASSFRGNEQFF. The CDR3 DNA is TGTGCCAGCAGTTTTAGGGGCAATGAGCAGTTCTTC.

This chain joins TRBV6-6 and TRBJ1-3; D is ambiguous. The germline CDR1 and CDR2 sequences are MNHNY and SVGAGI (reference sequence). The germline V and J ends were trimmed by 6 bases and 0 bases, with 12 bases remaining between them. This CDR3 contains 15 residues. This CDR3 reads CASRTAGGSGNTIYF. CDR3 DNA sequence: TGTGCCAGCAGAACCGCCGGCGGCTCTGGAAACACCATATATTTT.

The chain is built from TRBV28 and TRBJ2-7; D is tentatively TRBD1 or TRBD2 (6 bases each). CDR3 size: 15 residues. Per the germline V gene, CDR1 is MDHEN and CDR2 is SYDVKM. Trimming removed 3 bases from V and 6 bases from J, with 18 bases in between. The CDR3 spells CASSLAGGLGSEQYF. CDR3 nucleotides: TGTGCCAGCAGTTTGGCCGGGGGCCTAGGGTCCGAGCAGTACTTC.

The chain is built from TRBV6-2 or TRBV6-3 and TRBJ2-7; D call uncertain. Per the germline V gene, CDR1 is MNHEY and CDR2 is SVGEGT. CDR3 length: 11 residues. V was pared by 6 bases and J by 7 bases, with 10 bases between. In nucleotides, the CDR3 is TGTGCCAGCAGCATTTACGAGGAGCAGTACTTC. Amino acid sequence: CASSIYEEQYF.

The chain has TRBV6-4 and TRBJ2-2; D is unclear. Germline V CDR1 and CDR2: MRHNA, SNTAGT. V was trimmed by 4 bases and J by 7 bases, leaving 10 bases between them. The CDR3 loop spans 13 amino acids. The CDR3 nucleotides read TGTGCCAGCAGTGCCGGGTTCGACGGGGAGCTGTTTTTT. Translation: CASSAGFDGELFF.

This chain uses TRBV11-2 with TRBJ2-7; 9 positions match TRBD2. This CDR3 is built from 14 residues. Per germline, CDR1 SGHAT and CDR2 FQNNGV. J was trimmed by 3 bases and V by 3 bases; bases with no gene match: 3. This CDR3 reads CASSLTSGNYEQYF. The CDR3 DNA reads as TGTGCCAGCAGCTTGACTAGCGGAAACTACGAGCAGTACTTC.

The chain uses TRBV5-1 and TRBJ2-1, with 8 bases matching TRBD1. J was trimmed by 2 bases and V by 4 bases; bases with no gene match: 11. In germline, CDR1 is SGHRS, CDR2 YFSETQ. The CDR3 runs to 17 residues. The CDR3 bases are TGCGCCAGCAGCGCCTACATAGGGACAGGAGCCTACAATGAGCAGTTCTTC. Its translation is CASSAYIGTGAYNEQFF.

This rearrangement joins TRBV24-1 to TRBJ2-5, with D possibly TRBD1 on 6 matching bases. In germline, CDR1 is KGHDR, CDR2 SFDVKD. The CDR3 runs 16 residues. Trimming pared 1 base from V and 5 bases from J, leaving 16 bases between. The CDR3 region is CATSDFTLGARETQYF. CDR3 sequence (DNA): TGTGCCACCAGTGATTTTACCCTGGGGGCGCGGGAGACCCAGTACTTC.

The rearrangement uses TRBV7-9 and TRBJ2-1; weak D call: TRBD2 (6 bases). Germline V gene lookup returns CDR1 SEHNR and CDR2 FQNEAQ (reference sequence). The V gene lost 1 base and the J gene lost 6 bases, with 10 bases spanning the gap. This CDR3 is 14 amino acids long. The chain's CDR3 is CASSLDTSSNEQFF. In DNA form, the CDR3 reads TGTGCCAGCAGCTTAGATACTAGCAGCAATGAGCAGTTCTTC.

The chain joins TRBV28 to TRBJ1-1; D is perhaps TRBD1 (5 bases). This CDR3 has 14 residues. Trimming shortened V by 5 bases and J by 6 bases, and 16 bases separated the two germline ends. CDR1 and CDR2 (germline): MDHEN, SYDVKM. The CDR3 region is CASSPPGPASEAFF. The CDR3 bases are TGTGCCAGCAGTCCCCCGGGGCCGGCTTCTGAAGCTTTCTTT.

The rearrangement joins TRBV9 to TRBJ2-3; TRBD1 or TRBD2 may be the D gene (7 bases each). The CDR3 runs 15 residues. Germline loops: CDR1 SGDLS, CDR2 YYNGEE. V gave up 2 bases and J gave up 2 bases, with 12 bases separating them. The CDR3 sequence is CASSVSGTATDTQYF. For the CDR3, the DNA is TGTGCCAGCAGCGTGAGCGGGACAGCCACAGATACGCAGTATTTT.

V is TRBV9 and J is TRBJ2-2, with 14 bases matching TRBD2. The J segment lost 6 bases and the V segment lost 0 bases, leaving 1 base of the junction unmatched. The CDR3 consists of 16 residues. The germline V gene has CDR1 SGDLS and CDR2 YYNGEE. The CDR3 bases are TGTGCCAGCAGCGTAGAGGGACTAGCGGGAGCCGGGGAGCTGTTTTTT. The encoded protein is CASSVEGLAGAGELFF.